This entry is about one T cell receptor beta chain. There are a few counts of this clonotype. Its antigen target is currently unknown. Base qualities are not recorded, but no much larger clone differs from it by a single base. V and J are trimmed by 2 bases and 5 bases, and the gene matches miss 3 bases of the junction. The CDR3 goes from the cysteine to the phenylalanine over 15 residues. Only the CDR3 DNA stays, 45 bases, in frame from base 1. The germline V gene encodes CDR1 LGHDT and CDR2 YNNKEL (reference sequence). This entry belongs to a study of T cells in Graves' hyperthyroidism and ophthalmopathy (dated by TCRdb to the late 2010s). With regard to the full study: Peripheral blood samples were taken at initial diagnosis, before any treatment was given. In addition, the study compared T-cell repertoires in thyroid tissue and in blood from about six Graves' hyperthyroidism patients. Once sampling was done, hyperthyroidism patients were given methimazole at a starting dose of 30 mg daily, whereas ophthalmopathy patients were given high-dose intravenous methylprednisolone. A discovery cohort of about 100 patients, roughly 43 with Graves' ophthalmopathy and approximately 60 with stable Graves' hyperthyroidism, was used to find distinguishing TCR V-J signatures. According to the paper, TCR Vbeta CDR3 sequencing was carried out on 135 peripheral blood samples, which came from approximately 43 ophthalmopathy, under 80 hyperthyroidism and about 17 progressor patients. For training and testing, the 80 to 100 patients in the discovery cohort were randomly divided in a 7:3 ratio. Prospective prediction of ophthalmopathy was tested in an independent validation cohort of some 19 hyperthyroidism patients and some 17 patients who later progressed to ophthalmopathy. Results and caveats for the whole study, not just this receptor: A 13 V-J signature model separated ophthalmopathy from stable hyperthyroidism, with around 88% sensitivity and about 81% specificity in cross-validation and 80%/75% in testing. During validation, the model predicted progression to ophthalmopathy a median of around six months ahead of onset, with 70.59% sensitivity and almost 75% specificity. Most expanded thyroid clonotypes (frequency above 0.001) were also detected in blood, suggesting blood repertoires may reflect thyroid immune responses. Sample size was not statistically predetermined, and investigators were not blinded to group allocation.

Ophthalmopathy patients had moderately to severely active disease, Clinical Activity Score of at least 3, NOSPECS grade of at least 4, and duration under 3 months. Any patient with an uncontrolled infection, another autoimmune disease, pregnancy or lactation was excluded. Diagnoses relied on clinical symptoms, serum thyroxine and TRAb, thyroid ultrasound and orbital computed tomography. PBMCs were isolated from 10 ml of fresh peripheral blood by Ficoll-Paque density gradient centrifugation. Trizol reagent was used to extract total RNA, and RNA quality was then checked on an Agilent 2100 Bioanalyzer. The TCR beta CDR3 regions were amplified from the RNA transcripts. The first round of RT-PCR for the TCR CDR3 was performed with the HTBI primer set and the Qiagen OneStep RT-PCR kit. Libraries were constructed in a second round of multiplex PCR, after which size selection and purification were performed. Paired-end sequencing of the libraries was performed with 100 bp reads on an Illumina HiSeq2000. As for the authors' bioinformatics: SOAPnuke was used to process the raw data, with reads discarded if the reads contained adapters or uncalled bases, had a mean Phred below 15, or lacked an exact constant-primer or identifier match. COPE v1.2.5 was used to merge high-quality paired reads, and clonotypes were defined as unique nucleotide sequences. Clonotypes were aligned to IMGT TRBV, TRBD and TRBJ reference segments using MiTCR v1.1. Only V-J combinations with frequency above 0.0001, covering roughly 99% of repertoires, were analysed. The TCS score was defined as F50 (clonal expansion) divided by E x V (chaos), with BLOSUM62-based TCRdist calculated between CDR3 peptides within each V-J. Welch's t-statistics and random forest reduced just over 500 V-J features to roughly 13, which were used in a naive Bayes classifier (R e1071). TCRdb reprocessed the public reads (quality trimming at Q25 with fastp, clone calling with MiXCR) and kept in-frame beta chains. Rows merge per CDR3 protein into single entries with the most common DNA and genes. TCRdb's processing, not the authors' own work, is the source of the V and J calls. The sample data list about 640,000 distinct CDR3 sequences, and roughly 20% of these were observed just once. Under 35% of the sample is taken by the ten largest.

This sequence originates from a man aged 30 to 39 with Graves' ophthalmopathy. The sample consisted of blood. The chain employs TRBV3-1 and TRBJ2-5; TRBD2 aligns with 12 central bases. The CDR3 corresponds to CASSQSGLAGETQYF. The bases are TGTGCCAGCAGCCAAAGTGGACTAGCGGGGGAGACCCAGTACTTC.